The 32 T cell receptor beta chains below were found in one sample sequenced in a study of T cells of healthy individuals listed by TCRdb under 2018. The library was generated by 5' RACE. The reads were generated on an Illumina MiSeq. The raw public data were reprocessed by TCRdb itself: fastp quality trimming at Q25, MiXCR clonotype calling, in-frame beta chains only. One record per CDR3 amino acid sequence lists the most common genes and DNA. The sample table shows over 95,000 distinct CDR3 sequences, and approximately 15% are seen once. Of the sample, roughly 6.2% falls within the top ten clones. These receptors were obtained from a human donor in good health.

The CDR3 protein is CASSLDGTATDTQYF. The CDR3 DNA follows: TGTGCCAGCAGCTTGGACGGGACAGCTACAGATACGCAGTATTTT. The chain carries TRBV7-9 and TRBJ2-3, with TRBD1 matching over 7 bases. With 3 bases clipped from V and 3 bases from J, the junction kept 6 bases outside the gene matches. The CDR3 is made up of 15 amino acids. Germline V lookup: CDR1 SEHNR, CDR2 FQNEAQ (reference sequence).

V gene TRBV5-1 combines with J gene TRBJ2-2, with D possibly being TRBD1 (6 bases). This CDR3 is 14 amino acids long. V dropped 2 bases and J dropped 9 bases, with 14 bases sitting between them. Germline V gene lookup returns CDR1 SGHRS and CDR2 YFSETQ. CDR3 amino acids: CASSLRGRDRELFF. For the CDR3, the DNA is TGCGCCAGCAGCTTAAGGGGCCGGGACAGGGAGCTGTTTTTT.

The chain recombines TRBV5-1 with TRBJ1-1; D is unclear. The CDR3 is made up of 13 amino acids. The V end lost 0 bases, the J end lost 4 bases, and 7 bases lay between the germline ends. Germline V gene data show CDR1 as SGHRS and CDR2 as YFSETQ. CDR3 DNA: TGCGCCAGCAGCTTGGACGGCCGCACTGAAGCTTTCTTT. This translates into CASSLDGRTEAFF.

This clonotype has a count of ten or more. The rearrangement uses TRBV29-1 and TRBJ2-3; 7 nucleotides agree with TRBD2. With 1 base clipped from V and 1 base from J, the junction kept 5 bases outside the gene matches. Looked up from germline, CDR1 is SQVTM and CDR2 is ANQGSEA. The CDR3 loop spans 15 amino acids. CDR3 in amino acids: CSVEGPGGGTDTQYF. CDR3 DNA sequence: TGCAGCGTTGAAGGCCCGGGGGGTGGCACAGATACGCAGTATTTT.

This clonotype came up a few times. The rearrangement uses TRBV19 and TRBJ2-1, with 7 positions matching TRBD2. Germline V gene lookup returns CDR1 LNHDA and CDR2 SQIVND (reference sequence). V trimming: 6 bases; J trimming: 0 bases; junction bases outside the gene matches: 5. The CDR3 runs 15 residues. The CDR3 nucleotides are TGTGCCAGTAGGCTAGCGGCGAGCTCCTACAATGAGCAGTTCTTC. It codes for CASRLAASSYNEQFF.

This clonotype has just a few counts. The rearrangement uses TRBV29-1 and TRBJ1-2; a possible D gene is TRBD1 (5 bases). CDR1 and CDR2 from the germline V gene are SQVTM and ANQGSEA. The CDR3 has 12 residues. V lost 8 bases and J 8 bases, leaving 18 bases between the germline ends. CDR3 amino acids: CSLPTGADGYTF. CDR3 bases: TGCAGCCTCCCCACAGGCGCCGACGGCTACACCTTC.

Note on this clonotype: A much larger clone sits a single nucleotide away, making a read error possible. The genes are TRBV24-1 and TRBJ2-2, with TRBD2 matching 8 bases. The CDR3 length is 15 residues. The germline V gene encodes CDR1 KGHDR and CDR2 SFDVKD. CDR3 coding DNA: TGTGTCACCAGTGCAACTAGCGGGAACACCGGGGAGCTGTTTTTT. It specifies CVTSATSGNTGELFF.

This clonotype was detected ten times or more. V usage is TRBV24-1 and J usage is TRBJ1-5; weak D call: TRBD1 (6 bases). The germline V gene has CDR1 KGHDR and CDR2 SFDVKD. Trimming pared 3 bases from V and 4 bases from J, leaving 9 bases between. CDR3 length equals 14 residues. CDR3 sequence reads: CATSDTGLNQPQHF. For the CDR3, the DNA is TGTGCCACCAGTGATACAGGGTTGAATCAGCCCCAGCATTTT.

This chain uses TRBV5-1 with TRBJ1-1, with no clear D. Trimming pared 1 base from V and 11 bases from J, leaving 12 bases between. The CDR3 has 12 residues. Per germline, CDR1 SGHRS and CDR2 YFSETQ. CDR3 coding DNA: TGCGCCAGCAGCTTGAACAGCGTGGGGGCTTTCTTT. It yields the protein CASSLNSVGAFF.

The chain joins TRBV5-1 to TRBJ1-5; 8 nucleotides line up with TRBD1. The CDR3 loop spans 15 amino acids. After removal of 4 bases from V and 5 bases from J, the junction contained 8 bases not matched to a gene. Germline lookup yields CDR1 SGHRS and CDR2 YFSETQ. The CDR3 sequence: CASSMTGDNDQPQHF. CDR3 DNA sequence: TGCGCCAGCAGCATGACAGGGGACAATGATCAGCCCCAGCATTTT.

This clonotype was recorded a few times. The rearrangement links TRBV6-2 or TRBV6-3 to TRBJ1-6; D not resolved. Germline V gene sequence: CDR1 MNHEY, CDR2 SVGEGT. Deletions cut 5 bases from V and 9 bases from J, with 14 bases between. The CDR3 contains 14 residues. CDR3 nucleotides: TGTGCCAGCAGTCGAAGTCTCATCGGTTCACCCCTCCACTTT. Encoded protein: CASSRSLIGSPLHF.

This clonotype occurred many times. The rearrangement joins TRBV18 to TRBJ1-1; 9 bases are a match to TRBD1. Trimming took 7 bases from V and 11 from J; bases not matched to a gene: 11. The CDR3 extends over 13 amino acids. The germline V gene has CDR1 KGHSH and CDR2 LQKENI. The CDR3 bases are TGTGCCAGCTTTCCGGGACAGGGTTTTTCGGCTTTCTTT. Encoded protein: CASFPGQGFSAFF.

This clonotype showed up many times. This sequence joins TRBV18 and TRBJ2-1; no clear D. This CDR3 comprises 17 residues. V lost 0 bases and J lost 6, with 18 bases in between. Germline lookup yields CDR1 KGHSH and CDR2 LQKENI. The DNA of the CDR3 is TGTGCCAGCTCACCACCGACCGGCAGCGTTTATGCCAATGAGCAGTTCTTC. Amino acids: CASSPPTGSVYANEQFF.

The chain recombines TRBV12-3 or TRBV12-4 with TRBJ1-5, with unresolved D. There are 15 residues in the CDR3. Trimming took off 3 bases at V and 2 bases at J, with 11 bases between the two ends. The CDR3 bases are TGTGCCAGCAGTTTGACACGAGGAGGCAATCAGCCCCAGCATTTT. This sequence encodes CASSLTRGGNQPQHF.

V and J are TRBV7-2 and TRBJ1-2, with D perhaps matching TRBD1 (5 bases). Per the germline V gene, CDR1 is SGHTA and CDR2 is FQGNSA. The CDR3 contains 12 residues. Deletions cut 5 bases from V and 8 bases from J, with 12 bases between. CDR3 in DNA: TGTGCCAGCAGCCCTTATACAGGCGGCTACACCTTC. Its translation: CASSPYTGGYTF.

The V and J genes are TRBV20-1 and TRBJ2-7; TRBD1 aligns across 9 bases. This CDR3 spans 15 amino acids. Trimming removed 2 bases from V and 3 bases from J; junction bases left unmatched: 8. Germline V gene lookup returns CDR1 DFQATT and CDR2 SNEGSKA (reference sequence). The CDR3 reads CSARLTGTGLYEQYF. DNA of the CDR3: TGCAGTGCTAGACTCACCGGGACAGGGCTCTACGAGCAGTACTTC.

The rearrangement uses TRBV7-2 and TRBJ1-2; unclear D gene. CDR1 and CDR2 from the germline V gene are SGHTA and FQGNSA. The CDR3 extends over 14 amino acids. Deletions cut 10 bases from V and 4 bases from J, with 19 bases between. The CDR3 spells CATPRASLGYGYTF. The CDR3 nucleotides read TGTGCCACCCCCCGGGCCTCCCTGGGCTATGGCTACACCTTC.

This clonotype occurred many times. The CDR3 loop reads CASSLSLAGADTQYF. The CDR3 DNA reads TGTGCCAGCAGTCTAAGTCTAGCGGGAGCAGATACGCAGTATTTT. The genes are TRBV6-5 and TRBJ2-3; TRBD2 matches at 10 bases. V shed 5 bases, J shed 4 bases, and the junction held 6 bases outside the gene matches. Per the germline V gene, CDR1 is MNHEY and CDR2 is SVGAGI. This CDR3 comprises 15 residues.

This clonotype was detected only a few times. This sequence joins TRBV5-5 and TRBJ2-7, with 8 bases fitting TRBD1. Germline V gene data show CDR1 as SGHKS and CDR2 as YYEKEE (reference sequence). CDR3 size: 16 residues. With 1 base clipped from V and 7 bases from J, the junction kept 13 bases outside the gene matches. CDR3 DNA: TGTGCCAGCAGCTTGAAAATTGACGGACAGGGCGGTGAGCAGTACTTC. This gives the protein CASSLKIDGQGGEQYF.

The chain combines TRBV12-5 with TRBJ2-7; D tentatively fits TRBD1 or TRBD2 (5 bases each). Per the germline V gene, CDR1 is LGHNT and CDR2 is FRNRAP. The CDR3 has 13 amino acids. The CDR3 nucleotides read TGTGCCAGCAGCTTCGGGACCAACTACGAGCAGTACTTC. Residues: CASSFGTNYEQYF.

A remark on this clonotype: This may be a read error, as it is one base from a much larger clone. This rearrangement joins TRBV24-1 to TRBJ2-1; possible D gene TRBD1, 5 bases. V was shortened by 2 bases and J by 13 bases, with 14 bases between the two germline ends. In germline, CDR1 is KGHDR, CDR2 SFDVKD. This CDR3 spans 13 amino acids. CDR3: CATSDWFSRVQFF. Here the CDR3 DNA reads TGTGCCACCAGTGATTGGTTTAGCAGGGTACAGTTCTTC.

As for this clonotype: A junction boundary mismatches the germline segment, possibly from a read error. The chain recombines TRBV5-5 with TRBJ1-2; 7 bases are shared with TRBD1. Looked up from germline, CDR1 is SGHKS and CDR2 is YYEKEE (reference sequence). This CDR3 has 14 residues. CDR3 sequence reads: CASSFLWTGSQSLF. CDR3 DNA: TGTGCCAGCAGCTTTTTATGGACAGGCTCCCAATCCCTCTTC. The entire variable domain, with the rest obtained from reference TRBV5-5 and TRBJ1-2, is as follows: DAGVTQSPTHLIKTRGQQVTLRCSPISGHKSVSWYQQVLGQGPQFIFQYYEKEERGRGNFPDRFSARQFPNYSSELNVNALLLGDSALYLCASSFLWTGSQSLFGSGTRLTVV.

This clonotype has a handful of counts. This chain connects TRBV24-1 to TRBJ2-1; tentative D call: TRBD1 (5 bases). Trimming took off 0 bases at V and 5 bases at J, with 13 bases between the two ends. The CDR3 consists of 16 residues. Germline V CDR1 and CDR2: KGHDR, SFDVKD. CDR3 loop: CATSDLQAGKDNEQFF. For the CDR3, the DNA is TGTGCCACCAGTGATTTGCAGGCAGGGAAAGACAATGAGCAGTTCTTC.

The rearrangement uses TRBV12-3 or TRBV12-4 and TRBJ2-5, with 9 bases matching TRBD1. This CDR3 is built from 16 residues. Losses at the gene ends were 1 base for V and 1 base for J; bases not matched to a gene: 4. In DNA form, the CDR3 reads TGTGCCAGCAGTTTAGTAGCACAGGGGGCCCAAGAGACCCAGTACTTC. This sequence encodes CASSLVAQGAQETQYF.

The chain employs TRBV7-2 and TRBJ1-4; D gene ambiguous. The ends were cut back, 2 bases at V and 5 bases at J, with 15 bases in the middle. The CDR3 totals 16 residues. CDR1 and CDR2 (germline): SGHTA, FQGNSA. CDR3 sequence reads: CASSLYSRPRNEKLFF. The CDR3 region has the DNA TGTGCCAGCAGCTTATATTCGCGGCCGAGAAATGAAAAACTGTTTTTT.

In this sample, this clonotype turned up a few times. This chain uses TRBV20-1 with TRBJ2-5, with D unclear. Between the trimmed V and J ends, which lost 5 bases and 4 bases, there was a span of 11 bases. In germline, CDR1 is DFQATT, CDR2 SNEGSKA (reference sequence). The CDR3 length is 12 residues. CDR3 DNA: TGCAGTGCTCCGGACCGTAGAGAGACCCAGTACTTC. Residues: CSAPDRRETQYF.

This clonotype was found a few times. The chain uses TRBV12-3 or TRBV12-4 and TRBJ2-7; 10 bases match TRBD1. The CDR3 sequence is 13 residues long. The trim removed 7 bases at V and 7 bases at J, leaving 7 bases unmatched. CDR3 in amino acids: CASMTGGTLEQYF. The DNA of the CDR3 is TGTGCCAGCATGACAGGGGGCACCTTGGAGCAGTACTTC.

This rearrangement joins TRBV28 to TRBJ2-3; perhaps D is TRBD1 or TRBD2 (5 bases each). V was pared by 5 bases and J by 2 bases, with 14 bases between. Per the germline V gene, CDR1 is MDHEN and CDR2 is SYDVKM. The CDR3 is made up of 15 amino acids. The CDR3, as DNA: TGTGCCAGCAGTCCCACTAGGGGAATCACAGATACGCAGTATTTT. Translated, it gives CASSPTRGITDTQYF.

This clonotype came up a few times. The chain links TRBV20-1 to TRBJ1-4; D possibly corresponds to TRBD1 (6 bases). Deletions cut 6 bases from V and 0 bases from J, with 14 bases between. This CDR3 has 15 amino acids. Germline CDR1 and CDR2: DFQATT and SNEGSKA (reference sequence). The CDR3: CSAEGGIATNEKLFF. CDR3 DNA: TGCAGTGCCGAAGGGGGGATCGCAACTAATGAAAAACTGTTTTTT.

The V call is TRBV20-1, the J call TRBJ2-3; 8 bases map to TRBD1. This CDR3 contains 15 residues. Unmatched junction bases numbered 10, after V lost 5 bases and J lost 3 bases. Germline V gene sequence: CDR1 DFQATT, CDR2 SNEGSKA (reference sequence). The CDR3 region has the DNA TGCAGTGCTCAAACAGGGGGATACCTGACAGATACGCAGTATTTT. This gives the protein CSAQTGGYLTDTQYF.

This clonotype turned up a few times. Here the CDR3 reads CASSSSDGAFTYGYTF. The CDR3 region has the DNA TGTGCCAGCTCCTCCTCCGACGGGGCATTCACCTATGGCTACACCTTC. The chain is built from TRBV27 and TRBJ1-2; tentative D call: TRBD1 (5 bases). The V end was cut by 8 bases, the J end by 4 bases, with 23 bases between. CDR3 size: 16 residues. CDR1 MNHEY and CDR2 SMNVEV come from the germline V gene (reference sequence).

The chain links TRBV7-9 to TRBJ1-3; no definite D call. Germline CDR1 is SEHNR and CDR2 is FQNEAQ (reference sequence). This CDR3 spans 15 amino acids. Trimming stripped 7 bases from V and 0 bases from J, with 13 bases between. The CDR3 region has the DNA TGTGCCAGCACCCCGGGCACCCTCTCTGGAAACACCATATATTTT. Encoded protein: CASTPGTLSGNTIYF. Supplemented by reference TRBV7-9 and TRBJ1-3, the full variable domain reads DTGVSQNPRHKITKRGQNVTFRCDPISEHNRLYWYRQTLGQGPEFLTYFQNEAQLEKSRLLSDRFSAERPKGSFSTLEIQRTEQGDSAMYLCASTPGTLSGNTIYFGEGSWLTVV.